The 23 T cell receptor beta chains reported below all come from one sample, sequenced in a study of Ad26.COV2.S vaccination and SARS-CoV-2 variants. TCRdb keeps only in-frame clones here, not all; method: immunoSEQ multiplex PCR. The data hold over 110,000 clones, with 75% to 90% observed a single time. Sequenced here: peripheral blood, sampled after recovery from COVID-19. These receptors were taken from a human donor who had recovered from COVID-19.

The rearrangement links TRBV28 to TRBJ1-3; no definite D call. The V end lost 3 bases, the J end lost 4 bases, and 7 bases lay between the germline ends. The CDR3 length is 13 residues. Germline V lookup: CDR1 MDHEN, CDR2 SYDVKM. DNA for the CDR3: TGTGCCAGCAGTTTTCAGGCCGGAAACACCATATATTTT. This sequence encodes CASSFQAGNTIYF.

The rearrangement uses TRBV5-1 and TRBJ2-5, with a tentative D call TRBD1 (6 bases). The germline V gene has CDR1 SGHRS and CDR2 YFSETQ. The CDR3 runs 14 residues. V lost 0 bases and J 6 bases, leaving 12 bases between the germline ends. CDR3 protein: CASSLAGAGKTQYF. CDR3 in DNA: TGCGCCAGCAGCTTGGCAGGGGCCGGGAAGACCCAGTACTTC.

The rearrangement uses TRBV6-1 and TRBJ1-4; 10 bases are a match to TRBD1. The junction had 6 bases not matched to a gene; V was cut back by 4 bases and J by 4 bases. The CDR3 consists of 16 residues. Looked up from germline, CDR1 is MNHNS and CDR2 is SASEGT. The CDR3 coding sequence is TGTGCCAGCAGTGGGGACAGGGGCGTCTTTAATGAAAAACTGTTTTTT. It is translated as CASSGDRGVFNEKLFF.

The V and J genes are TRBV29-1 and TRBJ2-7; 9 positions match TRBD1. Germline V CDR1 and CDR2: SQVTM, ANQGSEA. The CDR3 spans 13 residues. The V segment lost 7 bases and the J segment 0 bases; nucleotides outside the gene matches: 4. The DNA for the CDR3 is TGCAGCGCCAGGACAGGGGCCTCCTACGAGCAGTACTTC. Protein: CSARTGASYEQYF.

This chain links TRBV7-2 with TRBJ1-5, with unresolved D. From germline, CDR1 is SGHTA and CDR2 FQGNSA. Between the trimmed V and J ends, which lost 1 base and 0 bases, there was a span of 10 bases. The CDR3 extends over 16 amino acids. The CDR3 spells CASSLVSSYSNQPQHF. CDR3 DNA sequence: TGTGCCAGCAGCTTAGTGTCTTCCTATAGCAATCAGCCCCAGCATTTT.

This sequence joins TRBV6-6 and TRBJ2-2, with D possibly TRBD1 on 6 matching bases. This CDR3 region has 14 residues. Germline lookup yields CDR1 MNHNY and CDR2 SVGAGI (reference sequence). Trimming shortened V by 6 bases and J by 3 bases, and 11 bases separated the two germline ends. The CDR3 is CASRQGLDTGELFF. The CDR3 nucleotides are TGTGCCAGCAGACAGGGTTTGGACACCGGGGAGCTGTTTTTT.

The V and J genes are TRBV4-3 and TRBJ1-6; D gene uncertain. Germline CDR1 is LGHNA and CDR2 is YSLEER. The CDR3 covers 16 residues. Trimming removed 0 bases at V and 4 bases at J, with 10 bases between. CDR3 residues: CASSQDLTQYNSPLHF. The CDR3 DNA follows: TGCGCCAGCAGCCAAGATCTCACGCAATATAATTCACCCCTCCACTTT.

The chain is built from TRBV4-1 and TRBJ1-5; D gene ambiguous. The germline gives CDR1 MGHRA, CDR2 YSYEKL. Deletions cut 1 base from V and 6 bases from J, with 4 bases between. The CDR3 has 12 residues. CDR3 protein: CASSQVGQPQHF. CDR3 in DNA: TGCGCCAGCAGCCAAGTGGGTCAGCCCCAGCATTTT.

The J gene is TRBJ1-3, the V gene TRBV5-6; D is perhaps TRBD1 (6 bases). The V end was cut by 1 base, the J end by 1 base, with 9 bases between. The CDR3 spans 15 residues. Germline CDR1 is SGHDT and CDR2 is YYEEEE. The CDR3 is CASSLFDRSGNTIYF. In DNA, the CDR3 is TGTGCCAGCAGCTTGTTCGACAGGTCTGGAAACACCATATATTTT.

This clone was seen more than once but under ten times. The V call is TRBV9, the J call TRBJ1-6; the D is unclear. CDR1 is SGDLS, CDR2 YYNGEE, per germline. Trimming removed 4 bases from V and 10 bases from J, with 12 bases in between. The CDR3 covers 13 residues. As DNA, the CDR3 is TGTGCCAGCAGCCTTCAAGCGGGGTCACCCCTCCACTTT. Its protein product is CASSLQAGSPLHF.

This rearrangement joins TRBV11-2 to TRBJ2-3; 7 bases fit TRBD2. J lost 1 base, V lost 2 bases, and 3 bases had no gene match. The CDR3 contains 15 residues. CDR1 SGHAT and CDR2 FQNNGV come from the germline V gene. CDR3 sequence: CASSLRLAGTDTQYF. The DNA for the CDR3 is TGTGCCAGCAGCTTAAGGCTAGCGGGCACAGATACGCAGTATTTT.

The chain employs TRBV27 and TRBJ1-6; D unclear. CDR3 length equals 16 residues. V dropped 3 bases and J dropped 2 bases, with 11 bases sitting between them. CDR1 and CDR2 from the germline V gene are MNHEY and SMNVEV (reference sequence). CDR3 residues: CASSFSPRPYNSPLHF. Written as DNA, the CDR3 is TGTGCCAGCAGTTTTTCCCCCAGGCCCTATAATTCACCCCTCCACTTT.

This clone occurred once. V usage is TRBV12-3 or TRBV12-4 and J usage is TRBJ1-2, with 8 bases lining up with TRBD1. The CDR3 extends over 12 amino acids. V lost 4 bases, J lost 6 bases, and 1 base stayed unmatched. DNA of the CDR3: TGTGCCAGCAGTTCAGGGGGCGATGGCTACACCTTC. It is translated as CASSSGGDGYTF.

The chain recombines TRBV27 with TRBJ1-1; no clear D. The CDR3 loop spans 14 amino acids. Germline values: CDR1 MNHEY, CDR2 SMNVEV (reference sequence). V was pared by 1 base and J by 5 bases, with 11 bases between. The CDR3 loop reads CASSLFTFGTEAFF. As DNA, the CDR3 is TGTGCCAGCAGTTTATTTACCTTCGGGACTGAAGCTTTCTTT.

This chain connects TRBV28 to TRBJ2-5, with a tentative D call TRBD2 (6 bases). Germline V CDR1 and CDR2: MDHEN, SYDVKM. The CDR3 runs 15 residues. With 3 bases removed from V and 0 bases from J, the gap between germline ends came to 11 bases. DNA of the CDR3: TGTGCCAGCAGTTTGAGAGCGGGCCACCAAGAGACCCAGTACTTC. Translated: CASSLRAGHQETQYF.

The CDR3 loop is CASSSGDRGRYEQYF. CDR3 coding DNA: TGTGCCAGCAGCTCAGGGGACAGGGGGCGGTACGAGCAGTACTTC. This rearrangement joins TRBV11-2 to TRBJ2-7; TRBD1 matches 12 bases. Germline values: CDR1 SGHAT, CDR2 FQNNGV. V was clipped by 4 bases and J by 4 bases; unmatched bases: 5. This CDR3 region has 15 residues.

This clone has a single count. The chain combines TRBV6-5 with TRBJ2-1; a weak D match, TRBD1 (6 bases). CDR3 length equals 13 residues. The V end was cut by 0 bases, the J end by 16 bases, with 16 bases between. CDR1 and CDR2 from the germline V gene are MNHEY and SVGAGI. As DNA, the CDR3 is TGTGCCAGCAGTTACTCAAGACAGGTGGGGGAATTCTTC. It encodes CASSYSRQVGEFF.

CDR3 amino acids: CASSQFSGTEDTQYF. CDR3 nucleotide sequence: TGTGCCAGCAGCCAATTCAGCGGGACCGAAGATACGCAGTATTTT. The V gene is TRBV14, the J gene TRBJ2-3; 7 positions match TRBD2. Germline CDR1 and CDR2: SGHDN and FVKESK. This CDR3 has 15 residues. V lost 2 bases to trimming and J lost 5 bases; unmatched junction nucleotides: 7.

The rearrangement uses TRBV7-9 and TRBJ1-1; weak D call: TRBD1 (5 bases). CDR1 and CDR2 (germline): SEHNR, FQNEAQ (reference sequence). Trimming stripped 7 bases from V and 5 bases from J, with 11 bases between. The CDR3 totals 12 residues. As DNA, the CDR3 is TGTGCCAGCAATCCGGGGGGAACTGAAGCTTTCTTT. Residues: CASNPGGTEAFF.

In nucleotides, the CDR3 is TGTGCCAGCAGCTTAAAACCGGGGGGCACAGATACGCAGTATTTT. Protein sequence: CASSLKPGGTDTQYF. The gene calls are TRBV5-4 and TRBJ2-3; tentative D call: TRBD2 (6 bases). Trimming removed 2 bases at V and 1 base at J, with 11 bases between. The CDR3 spans 15 residues. Germline CDR1 reads SGHNT; CDR2 reads YYREEE (reference sequence).

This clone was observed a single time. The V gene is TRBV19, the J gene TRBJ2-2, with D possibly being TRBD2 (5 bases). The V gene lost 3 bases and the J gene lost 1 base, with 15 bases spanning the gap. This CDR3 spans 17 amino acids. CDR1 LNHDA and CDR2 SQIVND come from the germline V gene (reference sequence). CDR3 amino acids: CASSIGSRAGNTGELFF. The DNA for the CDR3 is TGTGCCAGTAGTATTGGGTCGCGGGCGGGGAACACCGGGGAGCTGTTTTTT.

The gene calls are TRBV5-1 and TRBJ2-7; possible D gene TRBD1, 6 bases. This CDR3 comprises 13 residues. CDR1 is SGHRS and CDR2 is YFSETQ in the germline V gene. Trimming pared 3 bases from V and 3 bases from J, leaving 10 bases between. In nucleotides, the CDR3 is TGCGCCAGCAGCTCCGGGACAAACTACGAGCAGTACTTC. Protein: CASSSGTNYEQYF. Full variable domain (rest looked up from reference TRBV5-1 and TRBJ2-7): KAGVTQTPRYLIKTRGQQVTLSCSPISGHRSVSWYQQTPGQGLQFLFEYFSETQRNKGNFPGRFSGRQFSNSRSEMNVSTLELGDSALYLCASSSGTNYEQYFGPGTRLTVT.

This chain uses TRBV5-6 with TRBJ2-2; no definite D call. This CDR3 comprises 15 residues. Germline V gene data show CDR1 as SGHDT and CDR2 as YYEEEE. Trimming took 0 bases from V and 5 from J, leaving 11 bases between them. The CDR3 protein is CASSLGAGLTGELFF. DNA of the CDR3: TGTGCCAGCAGCTTGGGGGCAGGATTGACCGGGGAGCTGTTTTTT.